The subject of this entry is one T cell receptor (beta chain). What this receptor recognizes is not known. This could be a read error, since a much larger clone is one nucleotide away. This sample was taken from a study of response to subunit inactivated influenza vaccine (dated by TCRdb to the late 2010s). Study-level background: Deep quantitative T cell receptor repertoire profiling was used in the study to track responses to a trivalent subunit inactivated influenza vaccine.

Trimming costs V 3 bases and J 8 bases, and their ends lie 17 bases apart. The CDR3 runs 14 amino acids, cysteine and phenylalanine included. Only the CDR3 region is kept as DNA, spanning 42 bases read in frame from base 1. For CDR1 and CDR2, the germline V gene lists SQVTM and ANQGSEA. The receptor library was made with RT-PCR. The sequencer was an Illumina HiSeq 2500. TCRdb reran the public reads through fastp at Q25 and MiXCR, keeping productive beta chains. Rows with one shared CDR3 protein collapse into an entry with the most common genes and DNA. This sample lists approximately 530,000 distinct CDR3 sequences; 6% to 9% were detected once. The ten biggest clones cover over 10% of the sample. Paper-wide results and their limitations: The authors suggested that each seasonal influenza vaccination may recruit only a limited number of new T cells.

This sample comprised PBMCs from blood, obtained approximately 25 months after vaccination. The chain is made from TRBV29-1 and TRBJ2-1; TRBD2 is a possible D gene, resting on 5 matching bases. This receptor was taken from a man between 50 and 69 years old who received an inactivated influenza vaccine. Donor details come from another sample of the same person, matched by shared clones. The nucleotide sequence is TGCAGCGTTGAGTGGCGGGTGCGGGTGGATGAGCAGTTCTTC. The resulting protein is CSVEWRVRVDEQFF.